A selection of T cell receptor beta chains follows, all from one sample in a study of cytomegalovirus exposure and HLA in healthy donors. Using immunoSEQ multiplex PCR, the repertoire was profiled, and TCRdb retains in-frame clones only, with some absent. The table records some 200,000 clones, under 85% of them present only once. Sequenced sample: PBMCs. The origin of the receptors is a man aged 50-59 years in good health and CMV-seronegative. Both conserved end residues are part of each CDR3. A D gene is named only where the DNA matches it firmly. The listing skips clone size in some rows; elsewhere it reads once, few, many or a size class.

V gene	D gene	clone size	J gene	CDR3 DNA	CDR3 protein
TRBV7-2	TRBD1	NA	TRBJ1-2	TGTGCCAGCAGCTCGTCGGACAGGTCCGGCTACACCTTC	CASSSSDRSGYTF
TRBV5-1	NA	NA	TRBJ2-3	TGCGCCAGCAGCATTGGATGGGGCGTAATACGCACAGATACGCAGTATTTT	CASSIGWGVIRTDTQYF
TRBV11-2	TRBD1	NA	TRBJ2-2	TGTGCCAGCAGCCGCCAGGGGGACACCGGGGAGCTGTTTTTT	CASSRQGDTGELFF
TRBV5-4	NA	NA	TRBJ2-3	TGTGCCAGCAGCTCCCTCGTTCCGTCAGATACGCAGTATTTT	CASSSLVPSDTQYF
TRBV18	NA	NA	TRBJ1-4	TGTGCCAGCTCTCCTAGACAGGATGAAAAACTGTTTTTT	CASSPRQDEKLFF
TRBV5-1	TRBD2	NA	TRBJ2-1	TGCGCCAGCATGAGCGGGGGGGCCCGAAATGAGCAGTTCTTC	CASMSGGARNEQFF
TRBV14	NA	once	TRBJ1-1	TGTGCCAGCAGCCAATTCCTGCGGGGGGCAGTTGAAGCTTTCTTT	CASSQFLRGAVEAFF
TRBV5-1	TRBD1	NA	TRBJ2-7	TGCGCCAGCAGCTTGGAAGGACAGGGATCCTACGAGCAGTACTTC	CASSLEGQGSYEQYF
TRBV11-2	TRBD1	NA	TRBJ2-7	TGTGCCAGCAGCTCACTCAGGCGACAGGGGAGCGAGCAGTACTTC	CASSSLRRQGSEQYF
TRBV29-1	NA	NA	TRBJ1-1	TGCAGCGTTGAATACGGGGTCAACACTGAAGCTTTCTTT	CSVEYGVNTEAFF
TRBV5-1	NA	NA	TRBJ2-2	TGCGCCAGTAGCCCTTCGACAGGAAACACCGGGGAGCTGTTTTTT	CASSPSTGNTGELFF
TRBV5-1	NA	NA	TRBJ1-2	TGCGCCAGCAGCTTGGGCGGCATCGGCTATGGCTACACCTTC	CASSLGGIGYGYTF
TRBV6-5	TRBD2	NA	TRBJ2-1	TGTGCCAGCAGTTACCGCACTAGCGGGAGGGGCAATGAGCAGTTCTTC	CASSYRTSGRGNEQFF
TRBV25-1	NA	NA	TRBJ2-7	TGTGCCAGCAGTGAATATCGGGATCCCTACGAGCAGTACTTC	CASSEYRDPYEQYF
TRBV5-1	NA	NA	TRBJ1-1	TGCGCCAGCAGGTGGGGCTCCGAAGCTTTCTTT	CASRWGSEAFF
TRBV19	TRBD1	once	TRBJ1-1	TGTGCCAGTAGTACCTCAGGGACAGTTAACACTGAAGCTTTCTTT	CASSTSGTVNTEAFF
TRBV7-2	TRBD2	NA	TRBJ2-2	TGTGCCAGCAGCTTAAATAGCGGGGGCACCGGGGAGCTGTTTTTT	CASSLNSGGTGELFF
TRBV9	NA	NA	TRBJ2-1	TGTGCCAGCAGCGCCTTAGCAGGGCATGAGCAGTTCTTC	CASSALAGHEQFF
TRBV4-1	TRBD2	few	TRBJ2-1	TGCGCCAGCAGCCAAGTCGGGAGGGCCGTAAATGAGCAGTTCTTC	CASSQVGRAVNEQFF
TRBV2	NA	NA	TRBJ1-2	TGTGCCAGCATTGGGACACGATCCTCTGGCTACACCTTC	CASIGTRSSGYTF
TRBV7-9	NA	NA	TRBJ1-1	TGTGCCAGCAGCCCCTCGGGAGGCTTGAACACTGAAGCTTTCTTT	CASSPSGGLNTEAFF
TRBV5-6	TRBD2	NA	TRBJ2-5	TGTGCCAGCAGGTTTTCCGGGACTAGCGGGGTCCAAGAGACCCAGTACTTC	CASRFSGTSGVQETQYF
TRBV6-5	NA	NA	TRBJ2-2	TGTGCCAGCACCGTAAACACCGGGGAGCTGTTTTTT	CASTVNTGELFF
TRBV7-3	NA	NA	TRBJ2-1	TGTGCCAGCAGCTTGCGTCCCCACAATGAGCAGTTCTTC	CASSLRPHNEQFF
TRBV7-2	NA	NA	TRBJ2-7	TGTGCCAGCAGCTTAGAAGGGACTCCTACCTACGAGCAGTACTTC	CASSLEGTPTYEQYF
TRBV11-2	TRBD2	once	TRBJ2-1	TGTGCCAGCAGCTTAGTACCCAGCGGGGGGGCCTTAAATTACAATGAGCAGTTCTTC	CASSLVPSGGALNYNEQFF
TRBV18	NA	NA	TRBJ2-1	TGTGCCAGCTCACCAGCCGGTGGTACTCAAGAGCAGTTCTTC	CASSPAGGTQEQFF